This T cell receptor beta chain derives from a study of PD-L1 blockade in urothelial cancer. Study in general: Patients had received 0 to 3 prior chemotherapy regimens. Samples came from 3 weeks, at the second dose, and 6 weeks into treatment.

This sample's time point: pretreatment peripheral blood. Patients were living with locally advanced or metastatic urothelial carcinoma. Each patient gave between 1 and 8 samples, pretreatment and on-treatment. The assay was immunoSEQ multiplex PCR, and TCRdb's table has in-frame clones only and misses some. The repertoire consists of around 100,000 clones, with around 87% occurring once and the leading ten covering roughly 2%. Unmatched junction bases numbered 6, after V lost 4 bases and J lost 3 bases. The length of the CDR3 is 16 residues. The germline gives CDR1 MNHNS, CDR2 SASEGT. The rearrangement links TRBV6-1 to TRBJ2-2; TRBD1 matches 9 bases. The sequence came from a man between 60 and 75 years old with urothelial cancer. Source: PBMCs, taken around atezolizumab (anti-PD-L1) treatment. The CDR3 DNA reads as TGTGCCAGCAGTGGATCGGGACAGGGATACACCGGGGAGCTGTTTTTT. It specifies CASSGSGQGYTGELFF.